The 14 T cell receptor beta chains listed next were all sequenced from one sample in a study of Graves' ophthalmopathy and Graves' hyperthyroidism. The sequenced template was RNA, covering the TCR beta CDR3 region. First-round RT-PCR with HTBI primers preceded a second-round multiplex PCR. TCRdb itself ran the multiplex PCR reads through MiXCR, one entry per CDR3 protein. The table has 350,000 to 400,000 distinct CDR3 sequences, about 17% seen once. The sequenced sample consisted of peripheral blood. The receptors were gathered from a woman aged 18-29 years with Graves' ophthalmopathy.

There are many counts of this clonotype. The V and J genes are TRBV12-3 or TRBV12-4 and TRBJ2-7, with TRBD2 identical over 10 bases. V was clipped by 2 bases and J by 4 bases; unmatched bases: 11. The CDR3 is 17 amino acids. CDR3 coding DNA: TGTGCCAGCAGTTTAACTGGGGCCGGGACTAGCGAATACGAGCAGTACTTC. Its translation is CASSLTGAGTSEYEQYF.

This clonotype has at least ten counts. This CDR3 reads CASSRGSALEQYF. In DNA form, the CDR3 reads TGTGCCAGCAGCCGAGGATCAGCCCTCGAGCAGTACTTC. The chain links TRBV7-8 to TRBJ2-7; D gene ambiguous. In germline, CDR1 is SGHVS, CDR2 FQNEAQ. The CDR3 extends over 13 amino acids. The ends were cut back, 5 bases at V and 6 bases at J, with 14 bases in the middle.

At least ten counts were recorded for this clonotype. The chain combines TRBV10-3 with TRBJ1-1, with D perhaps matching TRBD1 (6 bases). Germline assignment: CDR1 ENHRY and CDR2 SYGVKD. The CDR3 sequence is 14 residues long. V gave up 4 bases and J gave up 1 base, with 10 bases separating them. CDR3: CAISAVDRNTEAFF. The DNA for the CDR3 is TGTGCCATCAGTGCCGTGGACAGGAACACTGAAGCTTTCTTT.

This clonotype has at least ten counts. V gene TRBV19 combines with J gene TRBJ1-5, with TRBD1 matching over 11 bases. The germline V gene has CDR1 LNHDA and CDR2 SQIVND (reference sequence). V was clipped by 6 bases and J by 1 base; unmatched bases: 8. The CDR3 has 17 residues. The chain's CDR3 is CASRGQGVRGSNQPQHF. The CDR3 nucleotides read TGTGCCAGTAGGGGACAGGGGGTCCGGGGGAGCAATCAGCCCCAGCATTTT.

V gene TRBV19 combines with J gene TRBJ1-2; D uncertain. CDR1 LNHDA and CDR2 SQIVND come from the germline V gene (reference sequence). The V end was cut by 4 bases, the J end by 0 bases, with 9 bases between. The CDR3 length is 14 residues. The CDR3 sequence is CASSRARTNYGYTF. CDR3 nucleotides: TGTGCCAGTAGTAGAGCCAGGACTAACTATGGCTACACCTTC.

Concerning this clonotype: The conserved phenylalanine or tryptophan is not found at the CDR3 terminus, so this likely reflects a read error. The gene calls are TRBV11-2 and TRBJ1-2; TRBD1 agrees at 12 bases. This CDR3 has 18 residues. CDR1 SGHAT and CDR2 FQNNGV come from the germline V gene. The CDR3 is CAGSLDWWDRGLDYGYTL. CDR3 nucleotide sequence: TGTGCCGGCAGCTTAGATTGGTGGGACAGGGGGCTTGACTATGGCTACACCCTC.

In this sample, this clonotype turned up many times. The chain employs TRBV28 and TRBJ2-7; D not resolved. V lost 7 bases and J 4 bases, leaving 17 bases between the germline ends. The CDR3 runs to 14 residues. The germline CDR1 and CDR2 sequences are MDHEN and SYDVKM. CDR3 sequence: CASNKPGLGYEQYF. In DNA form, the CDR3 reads TGTGCCAGCAATAAACCGGGTCTGGGGTACGAGCAGTACTTC.

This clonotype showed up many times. The CDR3 region has the DNA TGTGCCAGCAGCCTTCCAGGGAGCGAGCAGTACTTC. It codes for CASSLPGSEQYF. J is TRBJ2-7 and V is TRBV28; D may match TRBD1 or TRBD2 (5 bases each). Germline V lookup: CDR1 MDHEN, CDR2 SYDVKM. The CDR3 spans 12 residues. The V and J ends lost 6 bases and 6 bases respectively, with 12 bases between them.

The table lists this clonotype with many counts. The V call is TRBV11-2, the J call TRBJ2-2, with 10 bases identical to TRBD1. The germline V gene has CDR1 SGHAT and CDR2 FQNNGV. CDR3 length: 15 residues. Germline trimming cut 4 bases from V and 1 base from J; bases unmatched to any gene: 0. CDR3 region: CASSWDRGNTGELFF. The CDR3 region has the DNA TGTGCCAGCAGCTGGGACAGGGGGAACACCGGGGAGCTGTTTTTT.

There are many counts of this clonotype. The CDR3 bases are TGTGCCAGCAGTTTCCTGGGACAGGGGTTGAATGAAGCTTTCTTT. It yields the protein CASSFLGQGLNEAFF. This sequence joins TRBV27 and TRBJ1-1, with TRBD1 matching 10 bases. The CDR3 covers 15 residues. The V and J ends lost 3 bases and 7 bases, in that order; junction bases with no gene match: 8. Germline V gene lookup returns CDR1 MNHEY and CDR2 SMNVEV (reference sequence).

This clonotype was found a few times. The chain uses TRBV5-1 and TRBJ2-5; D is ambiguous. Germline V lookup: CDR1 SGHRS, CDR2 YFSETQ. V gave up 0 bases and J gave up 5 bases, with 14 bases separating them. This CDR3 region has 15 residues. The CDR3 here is CASSLDSFPRETQYF. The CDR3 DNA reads TGCGCCAGCAGCTTGGACAGCTTCCCCAGGGAGACCCAGTACTTC.

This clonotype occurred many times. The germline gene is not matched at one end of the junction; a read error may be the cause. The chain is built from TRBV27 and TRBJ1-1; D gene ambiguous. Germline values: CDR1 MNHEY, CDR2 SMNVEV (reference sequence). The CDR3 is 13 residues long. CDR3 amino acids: CTSSLWGNTEAFF. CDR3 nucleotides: TGTACCAGCAGTTTGTGGGGGAACACTGAAGCTTTCTTT.

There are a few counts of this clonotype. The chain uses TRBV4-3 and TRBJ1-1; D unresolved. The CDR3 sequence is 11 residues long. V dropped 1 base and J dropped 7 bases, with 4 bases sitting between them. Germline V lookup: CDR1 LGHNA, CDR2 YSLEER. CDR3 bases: TGCGCCAGCAGCCAAGTTAATGAAGCTTTCTTT. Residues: CASSQVNEAFF.

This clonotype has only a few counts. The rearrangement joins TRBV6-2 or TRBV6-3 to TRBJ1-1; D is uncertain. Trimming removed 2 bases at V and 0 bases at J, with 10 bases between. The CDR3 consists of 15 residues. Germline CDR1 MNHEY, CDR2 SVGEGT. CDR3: CASSYGQAMNTEAFF. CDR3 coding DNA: TGTGCCAGCAGTTACGGTCAGGCCATGAACACTGAAGCTTTCTTT.